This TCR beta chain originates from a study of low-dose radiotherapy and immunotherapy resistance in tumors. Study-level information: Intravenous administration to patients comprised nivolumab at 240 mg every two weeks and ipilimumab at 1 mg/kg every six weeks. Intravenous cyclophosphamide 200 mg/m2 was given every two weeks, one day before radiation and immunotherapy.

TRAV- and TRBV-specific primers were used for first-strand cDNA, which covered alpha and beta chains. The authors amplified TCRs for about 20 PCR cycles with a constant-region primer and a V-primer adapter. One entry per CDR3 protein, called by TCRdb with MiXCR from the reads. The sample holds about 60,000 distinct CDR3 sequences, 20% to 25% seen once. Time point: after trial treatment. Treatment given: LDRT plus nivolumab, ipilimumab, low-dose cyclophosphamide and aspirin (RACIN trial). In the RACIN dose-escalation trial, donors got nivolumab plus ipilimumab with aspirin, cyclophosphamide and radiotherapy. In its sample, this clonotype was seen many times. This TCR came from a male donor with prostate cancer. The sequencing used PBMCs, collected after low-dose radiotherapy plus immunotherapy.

CDR3: CSVLGSGANVLTF. The CDR3 coding sequence is TGCAGCGTTCTGGGTTCTGGGGCCAACGTCCTGACTTTC. The V gene is TRBV29-1, the J gene TRBJ2-6; D is unresolved. V was trimmed by 5 bases and J by 1 base, leaving 6 bases between them. CDR1 is SQVTM, CDR2 ANQGSEA, per germline. The CDR3 contains 13 residues.